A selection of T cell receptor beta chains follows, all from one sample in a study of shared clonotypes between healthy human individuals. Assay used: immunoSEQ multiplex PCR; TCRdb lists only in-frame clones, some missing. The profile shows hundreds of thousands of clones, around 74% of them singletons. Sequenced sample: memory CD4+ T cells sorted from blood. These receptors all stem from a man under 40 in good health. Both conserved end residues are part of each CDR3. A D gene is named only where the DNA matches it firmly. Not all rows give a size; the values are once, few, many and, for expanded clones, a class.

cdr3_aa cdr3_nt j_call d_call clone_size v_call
CASSLLGVGSQETQYF TGTGCCAGCAGCTTATTAGGGGTAGGAAGCCAAGAGACCCAGTACTTC TRBJ2-5 NA NA TRBV5-5
CASSQQGRNTEAFF TGTGCCAGCAGCCAACAGGGAAGGAACACTGAAGCTTTCTTT TRBJ1-1 NA NA TRBV9
CASSLFGEPLVNTF TGTGCCAGTAGCCTTTTTGGGGAGCCACTGGTGAACACCTTC TRBJ1-2 NA many TRBV19
CASSPNRGHFNEQFF TGTGCCAGCTCACCAAACAGGGGGCACTTCAATGAGCAGTTCTTC TRBJ2-1 TRBD1 NA TRBV18
CASVPQFSLAGEQYF TGTGCCAGCGTACCCCAATTCTCTTTGGCGGGGGAGCAGTACTTC TRBJ2-7 NA NA TRBV2
CAISQGQGAAEAFF TGTGCCATCAGTCAGGGACAGGGGGCGGCTGAAGCTTTCTTT TRBJ1-1 TRBD1 NA TRBV10-3
CASSLYGTGGPYTEAFF TGTGCCAGCAGTTTATATGGGACAGGGGGCCCGTACACTGAAGCTTTCTTT TRBJ1-1 TRBD1 NA TRBV28
CASSVVVGTEAFF TGTGCCAGCAGTGTTGTCGTGGGCACTGAAGCTTTCTTT TRBJ1-1 NA NA TRBV2
CASSLGRGTGVELAGYEQYF TGTGCCAGCAGTTTAGGCCGTGGAACGGGAGTAGAATTGGCGGGCTACGAGCAGTACTTC TRBJ2-7 NA many TRBV27
CASSLGSARQGPQHF TGTGCCAGCAGCTTAGGATCGGCACGTCAAGGGCCCCAGCATTTT TRBJ1-5 NA NA TRBV7-9
CASSKQGNTEAFF TGTGCCAGCAGCAAACAGGGGAACACTGAAGCTTTCTTT TRBJ1-1 NA NA TRBV28
CASSSRGSHRGGSYEQYF TGTGCCAGCAGCTCCCGGGGCTCACACAGGGGGGGGAGCTACGAGCAGTACTTC TRBJ2-7 NA NA TRBV7-6
CASRTSGVGEQFF TGCGCCAGTCGGACTAGCGGGGTGGGCGAGCAGTTCTTC TRBJ2-1 TRBD2 NA TRBV10-2
CASSEGPVPTTNEKLFF TGTGCCAGCAGTGAAGGGCCGGTCCCCACAACTAATGAAAAACTGTTTTTT TRBJ1-4 NA NA TRBV6-1
CASRDGGGPQHF TGTGCCAGCAGGGACGGCGGGGGGCCCCAGCATTTT TRBJ1-5 NA few TRBV25-1
CASSFQTGTDTQYF TGTGCCAGCAGCTTTCAAACCGGTACAGATACGCAGTATTTT TRBJ2-3 NA NA TRBV7-2
CASSRDEKNIQYF TGTGCCAGCAGCCGGGACGAGAAAAACATTCAGTACTTC TRBJ2-4 NA once TRBV6-1
CASNEGGSNQPQHF TGTGCCAGCAACGAAGGTGGTAGCAATCAGCCCCAGCATTTT TRBJ1-5 NA NA TRBV6-1
CASSIGVGQGNTEAFF TGTGCCAGCAGCATCGGGGTCGGGCAAGGGAACACTGAAGCTTTCTTT TRBJ1-1 NA NA TRBV6-6
CASSDIGDEQFF TGCGCCAGCAGTGATATTGGGGATGAGCAGTTCTTC TRBJ2-1 NA few TRBV10-1
CASSRTGISTNEKLFF TGCGCCAGCAGCCGGACAGGGATTTCAACTAATGAAAAACTGTTTTTT TRBJ1-4 TRBD1 NA TRBV5-1
CAWGRGAPNQPQHF TGTGCCTGGGGGAGAGGGGCACCAAATCAGCCCCAGCATTTT TRBJ1-5 NA NA TRBV30
CASSSSGRADNEQFF TGTGCCAGCAGCTCTAGCGGGAGGGCCGACAATGAGCAGTTCTTC TRBJ2-1 TRBD2 NA TRBV11-3
CASSQQVSLISYEQYF TGCGCCAGCAGCCAACAGGTATCGTTGATCTCCTACGAGCAGTACTTC TRBJ2-7 NA NA TRBV4-1
CASRGTLANTGELFF TGTGCCAGCAGGGGGACACTTGCGAACACCGGGGAGCTGTTTTTT TRBJ2-2 NA NA TRBV6-5
CASSSGQGYDLETQYF TGTGCCAGCAGCTCGGGACAGGGTTATGATTTGGAGACCCAGTACTTC TRBJ2-5 TRBD1 NA TRBV7-6
CAISEASPTYNEQFF TGTGCCATCAGTGAGGCTAGCCCGACTTACAATGAGCAGTTCTTC TRBJ2-1 NA few TRBV10-3